This entry lists 25 T cell receptor beta chains sequenced from one sample in a study of identical twins. TCRdb re-analysed the 5' RACE reads in MiXCR, keeping a single row per CDR3 protein. This sample has about 570,000 distinct CDR3 sequences, with roughly 9.5% found just once. The same specimen was also included in a second study, on yellow fever vaccine responses in identical twins.

The sequenced sample consisted of PBMCs. The origin of the receptors is a woman aged 18 to 35 in good health.

The rearrangement links TRBV5-1 to TRBJ2-3; 11 bases align to TRBD2. Trimming at V came to 4 bases and at J to 7 bases, leaving 8 bases not matched to a gene. The CDR3 totals 15 residues. Germline CDR1 reads SGHRS; CDR2 reads YFSETQ. This CDR3 reads CASSVTSGSSYTQYF. The DNA of the CDR3 is TGCGCCAGCAGCGTCACTAGCGGGAGCTCCTATACGCAGTATTTT.

This clonotype was seen more than once but under ten times. The CDR3 region has the DNA TGCGCCAGCAGCCGGAGGAGGTGGGGACAAGAGACCCAGTACTTC. Encoded protein: CASSRRRWGQETQYF. The chain combines TRBV4-3 with TRBJ2-5, with D possibly being TRBD2 (5 bases). CDR1 and CDR2 from the germline V gene are LGHNA and YSLEER. The CDR3 is 15 amino acids. V lost 4 bases and J 2 bases, leaving 14 bases between the germline ends.

This chain links TRBV20-1 with TRBJ2-7; TRBD1 might be the D (6 bases). The CDR3 spans 12 residues. Germline V gene sequence: CDR1 DFQATT, CDR2 SNEGSKA (reference sequence). V was clipped by 6 bases and J by 5 bases, with 14 bases between them. The CDR3 DNA reads as TGCAGTGCCTGGGACACCCTGGACGAGCAGTACTTC. The encoded protein is CSAWDTLDEQYF.

This clonotype was seen repeatedly, ten times or more. The chain carries TRBV20-1 and TRBJ2-3; tentative D call: TRBD2 (7 bases). This CDR3 is built from 13 residues. Germline CDR1 reads DFQATT; CDR2 reads SNEGSKA (reference sequence). V lost 6 bases and J 5 bases, leaving 15 bases between the germline ends. CDR3 sequence reads: CSAPGGSLDTQYF. CDR3 in DNA: TGCAGTGCCCCGGGGGGCTCGTTAGATACGCAGTATTTT.

The genes are TRBV10-3 and TRBJ2-6, with 11 positions matching TRBD1. The CDR3 is made up of 16 amino acids. The ends lost 4 bases at V and 2 bases at J; junction bases unmatched: 1. Germline CDR1 reads ENHRY; CDR2 reads SYGVKD. The CDR3 nucleotides are TGTGCCATCAGTGGGGACAGGGGGACTGGGGCCAACGTCCTGACTTTC. It is translated as CAISGDRGTGANVLTF.

This clonotype was observed a few times. This chain links TRBV20-1 with TRBJ2-5; a weak D match, TRBD2 (6 bases). Germline lookup yields CDR1 DFQATT and CDR2 SNEGSKA (reference sequence). The germline V and J ends were trimmed by 3 bases and 5 bases, with 16 bases remaining between them. This CDR3 region has 14 residues. The CDR3 sequence: CSARLLLGGETQYF. For the CDR3, the DNA is TGCAGTGCTAGGCTCTTACTAGGAGGGGAGACCCAGTACTTC.

This clonotype was observed at least ten times. The chain combines TRBV7-9 with TRBJ2-7; D call uncertain. CDR1 and CDR2 (germline): SEHNR, FQNEAQ (reference sequence). The CDR3 has 12 residues. Deletions cut 2 bases from V and 3 bases from J, with 5 bases between. In DNA form, the CDR3 reads TGTGCCAGCAGCTTAACGGTCTACGAGCAGTACTTC. Its translation is CASSLTVYEQYF. Together with reference TRBV7-9 and TRBJ2-7, the CDR3 gives the full variable domain: DTGVSQNPRHKITKRGQNVTFRCDPISEHNRLYWYRQTLGQGPEFLTYFQNEAQLEKSRLLSDRFSAERPKGSFSTLEIQRTEQGDSAMYLCASSLTVYEQYFGPGTRLTVT.

There are a few counts of this clonotype. The chain is built from TRBV20-1 and TRBJ2-7; D is perhaps TRBD1 or TRBD2 (5 bases each). The CDR3 totals 15 residues. Germline CDR1 reads DFQATT; CDR2 reads SNEGSKA (reference sequence). The germline V and J ends were trimmed by 1 base and 2 bases, with 15 bases remaining between them. The CDR3 region is CSARGRDGSAYEQYF. The CDR3, as DNA: TGCAGTGCTAGAGGCCGGGACGGATCCGCCTACGAGCAGTACTTC.

This clonotype showed up just a few times. The rearrangement uses TRBV6-2 or TRBV6-3 and TRBJ2-1; 11 nucleotides align to TRBD2. The V gene's germline CDR1 is MNHEY and CDR2 SVGEGT. Trimming removed 6 bases from V and 4 bases from J; junction bases left unmatched: 11. This CDR3 spans 17 amino acids. In DNA, the CDR3 is TGTGCCAGCAGATTATCACTAGCGGGAGAACTTTACAATGAGCAGTTCTTC. Translated: CASRLSLAGELYNEQFF.

The genes are TRBV15 and TRBJ2-2, with a possible D match to TRBD2 (5 bases). This CDR3 region has 16 residues. Trimming left V 3 bases short and J 0 bases short, with 11 bases between. Germline CDR1 reads LNHNV; CDR2 reads YYDKDF (reference sequence). The CDR3 DNA is TGTGCCACCAGCAGCCAGAGCGGTCCGAACACCGGGGAGCTGTTTTTT. It translates to CATSSQSGPNTGELFF.

This clonotype showed up many times. The chain is built from TRBV12-3 or TRBV12-4 and TRBJ2-1; 11 nucleotides align to TRBD2. This CDR3 region has 14 residues. With V trimmed by 7 bases and J by 5 bases, 4 bases remained unmatched. This CDR3 reads CASTETSGDNEQFF. The CDR3 DNA follows: TGTGCCAGCACCGAGACTAGCGGGGACAATGAGCAGTTCTTC.

This clonotype came up a few times. V is TRBV6-1 and J is TRBJ2-7, with 8 bases aligning to TRBD2. The V gene's germline CDR1 is MNHNS and CDR2 SASEGT. Unmatched junction bases numbered 12, after V lost 6 bases and J lost 5 bases. This CDR3 contains 15 residues. This chain's CDR3 is CASSELGSGGHEQYF. CDR3 nucleotides: TGTGCCAGCAGCGAGTTAGGGTCGGGAGGGCACGAGCAGTACTTC.

This clonotype was recorded many times. The V call is TRBV5-1, the J call TRBJ2-1; 7 bases line up with TRBD2. From germline, CDR1 is SGHRS and CDR2 YFSETQ. CDR3 length equals 17 residues. Trimming at V came to 0 bases and at J to 12 bases, leaving 18 bases not matched to a gene. The CDR3 nucleotides read TGCGCCAGCAGCTTGGGAGATTTTGGGGACTACCCCACGGGGCAGTTCTTC. The encoded protein is CASSLGDFGDYPTGQFF.

This clonotype turned up a few times. This chain connects TRBV4-1 to TRBJ2-7; 9 bases align to TRBD1. The CDR3 is 15 residues long. The ends lost 3 bases at V and 2 bases at J; junction bases unmatched: 5. Germline CDR1 is MGHRA and CDR2 is YSYEKL. CDR3 in DNA: TGCGCCAGCAGCCAGAGACAGGGGGGAGCCTACGAGCAGTACTTC. Its protein is CASSQRQGGAYEQYF.

This clonotype has at least ten counts. V is TRBV11-2 and J is TRBJ2-7; D remains ambiguous. CDR1 is SGHAT, CDR2 FQNNGV, per germline. Trimming stripped 2 bases from V and 13 bases from J, with 15 bases between. CDR3 length: 12 amino acids. CDR3: CASSLRAQLAYF. The CDR3 coding sequence is TGTGCCAGCAGCTTAAGGGCCCAACTGGCCTACTTC. The whole variable domain, remainder taken from reference TRBV11-2 and TRBJ2-7, is EAGVAQSPRYKIIEKRQSVAFWCNPISGHATLYWYQQILGQGPKLLIQFQNNGVVDDSQLPKDRFSAERLKGVDSTLKIQPAKLEDSAVYLCASSLRAQLAYFGPGTRLTVT.

There are a few counts of this clonotype. V is TRBV9 and J is TRBJ1-2; D is unclear. The CDR3 totals 12 residues. The germline V and J ends were trimmed by 2 bases and 8 bases, with 10 bases remaining between them. In germline, CDR1 is SGDLS, CDR2 YYNGEE. The CDR3 reads CASSVLGSGYTF. CDR3 bases: TGTGCCAGCAGCGTTCTTGGGAGCGGCTACACCTTC.

This clonotype was recorded at least ten times. This chain links TRBV5-1 with TRBJ1-4, with D unclear. The CDR3 loop spans 14 amino acids. Looked up from germline, CDR1 is SGHRS and CDR2 is YFSETQ. Trimming cost V 2 bases and J 7 bases, with 12 bases left between them. The CDR3: CASSFQWLGEKLFF. The CDR3 DNA sequence: TGCGCCAGCAGCTTTCAGTGGCTAGGTGAAAAACTGTTTTTT.

This clonotype was counted a few times. The chain carries TRBV5-1 and TRBJ1-1; the D gene is possibly TRBD1 (6 bases). This CDR3 region has 12 residues. Germline CDR1 is SGHRS and CDR2 is YFSETQ. The V end lost 4 bases, the J end lost 12 bases, and 16 bases lay between the germline ends. This CDR3 is CASSDLGGASFF. The DNA of the CDR3 is TGCGCCAGCAGCGATTTAGGGGGGGCGTCTTTCTTT.

The chain employs TRBV20-1 and TRBJ2-7; D possibly matches TRBD1 or TRBD2 (5 bases each). V was shortened by 5 bases and J by 8 bases, with 25 bases between the two germline ends. The CDR3 extends over 15 amino acids. The germline CDR1 and CDR2 sequences are DFQATT and SNEGSKA (reference sequence). The chain's CDR3 is CSARRGSQNESKQYF. DNA for the CDR3: TGCAGTGCTCGTCGGGGCAGCCAAAATGAGAGCAAGCAGTACTTC.

The chain's CDR3 is CSAQKQGAFGELFF. The CDR3 region has the DNA TGCAGTGCTCAAAAGCAGGGGGCCTTCGGGGAGCTGTTTTTT. The chain links TRBV20-1 to TRBJ2-2; the match to TRBD1 covers 8 bases. The ends lost 5 bases at V and 7 bases at J; junction bases unmatched: 9. Germline V gene sequence: CDR1 DFQATT, CDR2 SNEGSKA (reference sequence). The CDR3 is 14 residues long.

This clonotype was detected a few times. This chain uses TRBV12-3 or TRBV12-4 with TRBJ2-2; D might be TRBD1 (5 bases). CDR3 length: 15 amino acids. Trimming pared 7 bases from V and 0 bases from J, leaving 12 bases between. As DNA, the CDR3 is TGTGCCAGCACGGCATCGACAGCGAACACCGGGGAGCTGTTTTTT. It translates to CASTASTANTGELFF.

This clonotype was counted ten times or more. The gene calls are TRBV5-1 and TRBJ1-5; 7 bases agree with TRBD1. Germline CDR1 and CDR2: SGHRS and YFSETQ. Unmatched junction bases numbered 3, after V lost 0 bases and J lost 3 bases. This CDR3 has 15 amino acids. CDR3 region: CASSLGDSLNQPQHF. Here the CDR3 DNA reads TGCGCCAGCAGCTTGGGGGACAGTCTCAATCAGCCCCAGCATTTT.

The chain couples TRBV6-5 to TRBJ2-2; D unclear. Germline V lookup: CDR1 MNHEY, CDR2 SVGAGI. The CDR3 sequence is 17 residues long. Trimming cost V 2 bases and J 4 bases, with 17 bases left between them. The CDR3 sequence: CASSYRTSYKGTGELFF. The CDR3, as DNA: TGTGCCAGCAGTTACCGGACGTCGTACAAAGGCACCGGGGAGCTGTTTTTT.

The sample holds a few counts of this clonotype. V gene TRBV5-1 combines with J gene TRBJ2-2; TRBD1 agrees at 9 bases. In germline, CDR1 is SGHRS, CDR2 YFSETQ. The CDR3 spans 17 residues. J was trimmed by 0 bases and V by 2 bases; bases with no gene match: 5. The CDR3 DNA reads TGCGCCAGCAGCTTTGGGACAGGGTTCCCGAACACCGGGGAGCTGTTTTTT. Protein: CASSFGTGFPNTGELFF.

A few counts support this clonotype. V is TRBV7-9 and J is TRBJ2-3; D is undetermined. CDR3 length equals 13 residues. Germline assignment: CDR1 SEHNR and CDR2 FQNEAQ (reference sequence). Trimming pared 5 bases from V and 6 bases from J, leaving 12 bases between. Here the CDR3 reads CASSASSADTQYF. The CDR3 DNA reads TGTGCCAGCAGCGCTTCCTCAGCCGATACGCAGTATTTT. The full variable domain, rest sourced from reference TRBV7-9 and TRBJ2-3, is DTGVSQNPRHKITKRGQNVTFRCDPISEHNRLYWYRQTLGQGPEFLTYFQNEAQLEKSRLLSDRFSAERPKGSFSTLEIQRTEQGDSAMYLCASSASSADTQYFGPGTRLTVL.